This TCR beta chain derives from a study of T cells in Graves' hyperthyroidism and ophthalmopathy (dated by TCRdb to about 2019). Turning to the overall study: Peripheral blood was sampled at the time of initial diagnosis, prior to any treatment. To identify distinguishing TCR V-J signatures, a discovery cohort of 95 to 100 patients was used, comprising 40 to 45 with Graves' ophthalmopathy and some 60 with stable Graves' hyperthyroidism. TCR Vbeta CDR3 sequencing of roughly 140 peripheral blood samples (more than 40 ophthalmopathy, 75 to 80 hyperthyroidism and around 17 progressor patients) is reported in the paper. After sampling, hyperthyroidism patients received methimazole starting at 30 mg daily, and ophthalmopathy patients received high-dose intravenous methylprednisolone. Thyroid tissue and blood T-cell repertoires from roughly six Graves' hyperthyroidism patients were also compared in the study. The roughly 94 discovery patients were randomly split 7:3 into training and test sets. Whether ophthalmopathy could be predicted prospectively was tested in an independent validation cohort made up of some 20 hyperthyroidism patients plus 17 patients who later progressed to ophthalmopathy.

The table lists this clonotype with many counts. Its antigen target is currently unknown. Base qualities are not provided; no much larger clone lies one nucleotide away. V drops 1 base and J drops 10 bases, leaving 13 bases in between. The CDR3 runs 13 residues from the cysteine to the phenylalanine. Of the read, only the CDR3 DNA is kept; its 39 bases are in frame from base 1. The CDR1 and CDR2 encoded by the germline V gene (reference sequence) are PRHDT and FYEKMQ. Graves' hyperthyroidism was defined as stable when no progression to ophthalmopathy occurred over 18 months of follow-up. The hyperthyroidism patients were between 18 and 65 years old and newly diagnosed, with a disease duration of less than 2 months. The study excluded patients with uncontrolled infections, other autoimmune diseases, pregnancy or lactation. Clinical symptoms, serum thyroxine and TRAb, thyroid ultrasound, and orbital computed tomography formed the basis for the diagnoses. Ficoll-Paque density gradient centrifugation was used to isolate PBMCs from approximately 11 ml of fresh peripheral blood. Total RNA was extracted with Trizol reagent, and quality was checked on an Agilent 2100 Bioanalyzer.

The TCR beta CDR3 regions were amplified from the RNA transcripts. The TCR CDR3 was subjected to a first round of RT-PCR using the HTBI primer set and the Qiagen OneStep RT-PCR kit. A second multiplex PCR round built the libraries, followed by size selection and purification. Sequencing of the libraries was done on an Illumina HiSeq2000 using paired-end 100 bp reads. On the authors' methods: SOAPnuke was used to process the raw data, throwing out any read that contained adapters or uncalled bases, had a mean Phred below 15, or lacked an exact constant-primer or identifier match. COPE v1.2.5 was used to merge the high-quality paired reads, and each unique nucleotide sequence was defined as a clonotype. Clonotypes were aligned to IMGT TRBV, TRBD and TRBJ reference segments using MiTCR v1.1. The analysis was restricted to V-J combinations with a frequency above 0.0001, which together covered 99% to 99.2% of the repertoires. The TCS score was defined as the ratio of F50 (clonal expansion) to E x V (chaos), calculated using BLOSUM62-based TCRdist between CDR3 peptides within each V-J. Welch's t-statistics and random forest reduced just over 500 V-J features to roughly 13, which were used in a naive Bayes classifier (R e1071). In-frame beta chains were kept once TCRdb had trimmed the public reads at Q25 with fastp and called clones with MiXCR. Rows matching on CDR3 protein sequence are summarized as one entry with the most common DNA and genes. V and J calls and clone size were set by TCRdb, not the authors. The sample includes approximately 400,000 distinct CDR3 sequences, with approximately 14% observed a single time. The biggest ten clones account for 11% to 15% of the sample.

Study-level results and caveats: No statistical method was used to fix the sample size in advance, and group allocation was not hidden from the investigators. In validation, the model predicted progression to ophthalmopathy a median of roughly 6.5 months before onset, with roughly 70% sensitivity and around 76% specificity. A 13 V-J signature model separated ophthalmopathy from stable hyperthyroidism, with roughly 88% sensitivity and about 81% specificity in cross-validation and 80%/75% in testing. Blood samples also contained most of the expanded thyroid clonotypes (frequency above 0.001), which suggests that blood repertoires may reflect thyroid immune responses.

The sequenced sample was blood. The V and J segments used are TRBV13 and TRBJ1-1; a weak D assignment points to TRBD1 (6 bases agree). This sequence was found in a woman aged 18-29 years with Graves' hyperthyroidism. DNA sequence: TGTGCCAGCAGCTTAGACAGGGAGGTCAGAGCTTTCTTT. It codes for CASSLDREVRAFF.